These 25 T cell receptor beta chains were all obtained from the same sample, sequenced in a study of CD8+ T cells in alopecia areata. The authors extracted RNA and reverse transcribed it into cDNA as the sequencing template. The assay was immunoSEQ multiplex PCR, and TCRdb's table has in-frame clones only and misses some. The sample lists some 180,000 clones; around 63% were seen once. The sequences come from CD4+ T cells sorted from blood, collected at week 0. The receptors come from a human donor with alopecia areata.

This clone was seen many times. This rearrangement joins TRBV4-1 to TRBJ1-5; D not certain. This CDR3 region has 19 residues. V was shortened by 3 bases and J by 0 bases, with 21 bases between the two germline ends. The V gene's germline CDR1 is MGHRA and CDR2 YSYEKL. The CDR3 spells CASSHPPSQPRYSNQPQHF. The CDR3 bases are TGCGCCAGCAGCCACCCCCCGTCGCAGCCCAGGTATAGCAATCAGCCCCAGCATTTT.

V and J are TRBV29-1 and TRBJ1-1, with 10 bases lining up with TRBD1. There are 17 residues in the CDR3. J lost 1 base, V lost 7 bases, and 15 bases had no gene match. The germline V gene encodes CDR1 SQVTM and CDR2 ANQGSEA. The CDR3 is CSAVPGQGREGNTEAFF. The CDR3 region has the DNA TGCAGCGCTGTACCGGGACAGGGGAGAGAAGGGAACACTGAAGCTTTCTTT.

The chain employs TRBV15 and TRBJ1-4; D not resolved. This CDR3 has 13 amino acids. Looked up from germline, CDR1 is LNHNV and CDR2 is YYDKDF (reference sequence). The ends were cut back, 3 bases at V and 6 bases at J, with 8 bases in the middle. The CDR3 loop reads CATSRADDEKLFF. The CDR3, as DNA: TGTGCCACCAGCAGGGCAGACGATGAAAAACTGTTTTTT.

The V and J genes are TRBV30 and TRBJ1-5, with D possibly TRBD1 on 6 matching bases. Per the germline V gene, CDR1 is GTSNPN and CDR2 is SVGIG (reference sequence). CDR3 length: 13 amino acids. Trimming left V 3 bases short and J 5 bases short, with 11 bases between. The CDR3 DNA reads as TGTGCCTGGAGCAAAGGGGGAGATCAGCCCCAGCATTTT. Protein product: CAWSKGGDQPQHF.

This chain links TRBV30 with TRBJ1-2; TRBD1 aligns across 7 bases. This CDR3 is built from 18 residues. V lost 6 bases, J lost 8 bases, and 27 bases stayed unmatched. Germline V gives CDR1 GTSNPN, CDR2 SVGIG (reference sequence). CDR3 nucleotide sequence: TGTGCCTGCTATTCGTCTACCCAGCAGGGGGTGATTTGGAGCGGCTACACCTTC. It translates to CACYSSTQQGVIWSGYTF.

The chain links TRBV11-2 to TRBJ1-1; D uncertain. V was shortened by 5 bases and J by 1 base, with 8 bases between the two germline ends. The CDR3 is 13 amino acids. The germline V gene encodes CDR1 SGHAT and CDR2 FQNNGV. This CDR3 reads CASSTNTNTEAFF. The CDR3, as DNA: TGTGCCAGCAGCACGAACACGAACACTGAAGCTTTCTTT. Full variable domain (outside the CDR3, taken from reference TRBV11-2 and TRBJ1-1): EAGVAQSPRYKIIEKRQSVAFWCNPISGHATLYWYQQILGQGPKLLIQFQNNGVVDDSQLPKDRFSAERLKGVDSTLKIQPAKLEDSAVYLCASSTNTNTEAFFGQGTRLTVV.

About this clone itself: Different DNA sequences within this sample yield the same CDR3. The chain couples TRBV2 to TRBJ2-6, with TRBD1 as a possible D gene (5 bases). This CDR3 has 14 residues. V was cut by 9 bases and J by 0 bases, with 9 bases left in between. CDR1 is SNHLY, CDR2 FYNNEI, per germline. CDR3 amino acids: CASSRASGANVLTF. The DNA of the CDR3 is TGTGCCAGTAGCAGGGCCTCTGGGGCCAACGTCCTGACTTTC. Full variable domain (outside the CDR3, taken from reference TRBV2 and TRBJ2-6): EPEVTQTPSHQVTQMGQEVILRCVPISNHLYFYWYRQILGQKVEFLVSFYNNEISEKSEIFDDQFSVERPDGSNFTLKIRSTKLEDSAMYFCASSRASGANVLTFGAGSRLTVL.

This clone was detected only a few times. The J gene is TRBJ1-1, the V gene TRBV29-1; D is unclear. The V gene lost 6 bases and the J gene lost 6 bases, with 14 bases spanning the gap. CDR1 SQVTM and CDR2 ANQGSEA come from the germline V gene. CDR3 length: 12 residues. The CDR3 coding sequence is TGCAGCGTCCTTGAACTAAACGCTGAAGCTTTCTTT. Amino acid sequence: CSVLELNAEAFF.

The V and J genes are TRBV7-9 and TRBJ2-2; 8 nucleotides line up with TRBD1. Trimming removed 11 bases from V and 4 bases from J; junction bases left unmatched: 6. This CDR3 spans 13 amino acids. Germline V lookup: CDR1 SEHNR, CDR2 FQNEAQ (reference sequence). The CDR3 region has the DNA TGTGCCGGCGACAGGGGACCCACCGGGGAGCTGTTTTTT. Translation: CAGDRGPTGELFF.

This clone was counted between two and nine times. The chain couples TRBV14 to TRBJ2-1; tentatively, D is TRBD2 (5 bases). CDR1 SGHDN and CDR2 FVKESK come from the germline V gene. Trimming took off 2 bases at V and 9 bases at J, with 14 bases between the two ends. The CDR3 sequence is 14 residues long. The CDR3 here is CASSQLAPIVEQFF. DNA of the CDR3: TGTGCCAGCAGCCAACTAGCCCCCATCGTTGAGCAGTTCTTC. The variable domain in full, completed from reference TRBV14 and TRBJ2-1, reads EAGVTQFPSHSVIEKGQTVTLRCDPISGHDNLYWYRRVMGKEIKFLLHFVKESKQDESGMPNNRFLAERTGGTYSTLKVQPAELEDSGVYFCASSQLAPIVEQFFGPGTRLTVL.

The chain has TRBV6-6 and TRBJ1-1; the D is unclear. The germline CDR1 and CDR2 sequences are MNHNY and SVGAGI (reference sequence). Trimming stripped 8 bases from V and 0 bases from J, with 10 bases between. The CDR3 runs 13 residues. Here the CDR3 DNA reads TGTGCCAGCCTAGAATATATGAACACTGAAGCTTTCTTT. Amino acid sequence: CASLEYMNTEAFF.

This rearrangement joins TRBV27 to TRBJ2-7, with a tentative D call TRBD1 (6 bases). Trimming took 6 bases from V and 7 from J, leaving 16 bases between them. Per the germline V gene, CDR1 is MNHEY and CDR2 is SMNVEV (reference sequence). The CDR3 is made up of 13 amino acids. The CDR3 loop reads CASRLTGTGEQYF. The DNA of the CDR3 is TGTGCCAGCAGACTTACAGGGACGGGAGAGCAGTACTTC.

This chain uses TRBV29-1 with TRBJ2-5, with D perhaps matching TRBD1 (5 bases). The CDR3 totals 13 residues. V dropped 1 base and J dropped 1 base, with 7 bases sitting between them. Germline V gene lookup returns CDR1 SQVTM and CDR2 ANQGSEA. The CDR3 DNA follows: TGCAGCGTTGAAGGACAGTCCCAAGAGACCCAGTACTTC. Its protein is CSVEGQSQETQYF.

The V gene is TRBV29-1, the J gene TRBJ2-5, with 9 bases that match TRBD1. V shed 4 bases and J 2 bases; nucleotides not matched to a gene: 8. CDR3 length: 15 residues. The germline gives CDR1 SQVTM, CDR2 ANQGSEA. CDR3 residues: CSVVADRGLQETQYF. CDR3 sequence (DNA): TGCAGCGTTGTAGCGGACAGGGGACTACAAGAGACCCAGTACTTC.

This chain links TRBV30 with TRBJ2-5, with D unresolved. V lost 4 bases and J lost 1, with 10 bases in between. The CDR3 contains 13 residues. Germline CDR1 is GTSNPN and CDR2 is SVGIG (reference sequence). This CDR3 reads CAWKGRPQETQYF. Written as DNA, the CDR3 is TGTGCCTGGAAAGGTCGGCCCCAAGAGACCCAGTACTTC. The complete variable domain, with remaining parts taken from reference TRBV30 and TRBJ2-5, reads SQTIHQWPATLVQPVGSPLSLECTVEGTSNPNLYWYRQAAGRGLQLLFYSVGIGQISSEVPQNLSASRPQDRQFILSSKKLLLSDSGFYLCAWKGRPQETQYFGPGTRLLVL.

V gene TRBV29-1 combines with J gene TRBJ2-5; D perhaps matches TRBD1 (5 bases). Trimming removed 5 bases at V and 1 base at J, with 11 bases between. The CDR3 sequence is 13 residues long. CDR1 and CDR2 from the germline V gene are SQVTM and ANQGSEA. The CDR3 sequence: CSVPGSGQETQYF. CDR3 nucleotide sequence: TGCAGCGTTCCAGGGTCGGGCCAAGAGACCCAGTACTTC.

The genes are TRBV29-1 and TRBJ1-5; 10 nucleotides agree with TRBD1. Germline CDR1 is SQVTM and CDR2 is ANQGSEA. The CDR3 has 15 amino acids. The V and J ends lost 4 bases and 2 bases, in that order; junction bases with no gene match: 5. CDR3 nucleotide sequence: TGCAGCGTTGTTCCCGGACAGGGGGGCAATCAGCCCCAGCATTTT. It specifies CSVVPGQGGNQPQHF.

The V call is TRBV19, the J call TRBJ2-5; D not resolved. V was clipped by 11 bases and J by 3 bases, with 22 bases between them. In germline, CDR1 is LNHDA, CDR2 SQIVND (reference sequence). The CDR3 runs 15 residues. The CDR3 nucleotides read TGTGCCCGGCCCCGAGGAATCCATTTCAAAGAGACCCAGTACTTC. As protein: CARPRGIHFKETQYF. Full variable domain (rest looked up from reference TRBV19 and TRBJ2-5): DGGITQSPKYLFRKEGQNVTLSCEQNLNHDAMYWYRQDPGQGLRLIYYSQIVNDFQKGDIAEGYSVSREKKESFPLTVTSAQKNPTAFYLCARPRGIHFKETQYFGPGTRLLVL.

The V call is TRBV30, the J call TRBJ1-2, with a possible D match to TRBD1 (6 bases). Per the germline V gene, CDR1 is GTSNPN and CDR2 is SVGIG (reference sequence). Trimming stripped 0 bases from V and 7 bases from J, with 12 bases between. This CDR3 region has 13 residues. CDR3 nucleotides: TGTGCCTGGAGTGTATCGCAGACAGGTGGCTACACCTTC. Protein: CAWSVSQTGGYTF.

This chain links TRBV29-1 with TRBJ1-1; unclear D gene. The CDR3 runs 13 residues. Trimming cost V 6 bases and J 4 bases, with 15 bases left between them. CDR1 is SQVTM and CDR2 is ANQGSEA in the germline V gene. CDR3 sequence reads: CSVQPRALTEAFF. The DNA of the CDR3 is TGCAGCGTCCAGCCCCGCGCGCTCACTGAAGCTTTCTTT.

This rearrangement joins TRBV5-1 to TRBJ1-1; maybe TRBD1 (6 bases). V lost 2 bases, J lost 3 bases, and 14 bases lay in between. There are 15 residues in the CDR3. The germline V gene has CDR1 SGHRS and CDR2 YFSETQ. The CDR3 DNA reads TGCGCCAGCAGCTTTAATGGGGGGCAGGACACTGAAGCTTTCTTT. It translates to CASSFNGGQDTEAFF. The entire variable domain, with the rest obtained from reference TRBV5-1 and TRBJ1-1, is as follows: KAGVTQTPRYLIKTRGQQVTLSCSPISGHRSVSWYQQTPGQGLQFLFEYFSETQRNKGNFPGRFSGRQFSNSRSEMNVSTLELGDSALYLCASSFNGGQDTEAFFGQGTRLTVV.

This clone was counted between two and nine times. The genes are TRBV6-1 and TRBJ1-2, with 7 positions matching TRBD1. Germline assignment: CDR1 MNHNS and CDR2 SASEGT. Trimming took 4 bases from V and 4 from J; bases not matched to a gene: 3. The CDR3 covers 13 residues. CDR3 amino acids: CASSGQGIYGYTF. CDR3 bases: TGTGCCAGCAGTGGACAGGGCATCTATGGCTACACCTTC.

This rearrangement joins TRBV30 to TRBJ1-1, with TRBD1 identical over 10 bases. With 0 bases clipped from V and 10 bases from J, the junction kept 8 bases outside the gene matches. This CDR3 is 14 amino acids long. Germline CDR1 is GTSNPN and CDR2 is SVGIG (reference sequence). CDR3 region: CAWSVVRDRGTAFF. The CDR3 DNA follows: TGTGCCTGGAGTGTGGTCCGGGACAGGGGAACAGCTTTCTTT.

This clone was observed a single time. The V gene is TRBV19, the J gene TRBJ2-6; the D is unclear. In germline, CDR1 is LNHDA, CDR2 SQIVND (reference sequence). Trimming took off 9 bases at V and 0 bases at J, with 15 bases between the two ends. The CDR3 consists of 16 residues. The CDR3 DNA is TGTGCCAGCCTAAATGTGGGCCGCTCTGGGGCCAACGTCCTGACTTTC. It translates to CASLNVGRSGANVLTF.

The chain carries TRBV29-1 and TRBJ1-5; weak D call: TRBD1 (5 bases). The CDR3 is made up of 12 amino acids. Germline V lookup: CDR1 SQVTM, CDR2 ANQGSEA. V lost 6 bases and J lost 4, with 10 bases in between. The CDR3 spells CSVRDPNQPQHF. DNA for the CDR3: TGCAGCGTCCGGGACCCAAATCAGCCCCAGCATTTT.